One sample yielded the 26 T cell receptor beta chains listed below, sequenced in a study of resident and recirculating memory T cells in vitiligo. TCRdb's copy holds only in-frame clones and misses some; the assay was immunoSEQ multiplex PCR. Among 65,000 to 80,000 clones, about 90% were seen once, and the ten largest hold about 5.5%. Sequenced input: blood. Source of these receptors: a male donor with vitiligo.

V usage is TRBV27 and J usage is TRBJ2-3; D is unresolved. Deletions cut 6 bases from V and 9 bases from J, with 13 bases between. This CDR3 comprises 12 residues. The V gene's germline CDR1 is MNHEY and CDR2 SMNVEV (reference sequence). This chain's CDR3 is CASRAVGATQYF. The CDR3 DNA is TGTGCCAGCAGAGCCGTTGGTGCAACGCAGTATTTT.

The chain recombines TRBV9 with TRBJ2-1; possibly TRBD2 for D (7 bases). V lost 0 bases and J lost 9, with 22 bases in between. This CDR3 is built from 17 residues. Germline CDR1 is SGDLS and CDR2 is YYNGEE. CDR3 amino acids: CASSVASEGGKRGEQFF. The DNA for the CDR3 is TGTGCCAGCAGCGTAGCCTCCGAGGGGGGGAAACGGGGTGAGCAGTTCTTC.

The genes are TRBV21-1 and TRBJ2-1; the table's TRBD2 call for D was not verified on the DNA. TRBV21-1 is flagged as a pseudogene. This CDR3 spans 15 amino acids. DNA for the CDR3: TGTGCCAGCAGCAATGGTCGGCGGGATGTGAATGAGCAGTTCTTC. Protein sequence: CASSNGRRDVNEQFF.

The chain recombines TRBV19 with TRBJ1-1, with D unresolved. CDR1 and CDR2 (germline): LNHDA, SQIVND (reference sequence). There are 13 residues in the CDR3. The ends were cut back, 4 bases at V and 9 bases at J, with 15 bases in the middle. In DNA, the CDR3 is TGTGCCAGTAGTACCGGGCCGGGAGGCAAAGCTTTCTTT. Its translation: CASSTGPGGKAFF.

The rearrangement joins TRBV30 to TRBJ1-5, with D uncertain. V was shortened by 0 bases and J by 4 bases, with 7 bases between the two germline ends. Germline V lookup: CDR1 GTSNPN, CDR2 SVGIG (reference sequence). The CDR3 is 13 amino acids. The CDR3 DNA is TGTGCCTGGAGTGTACGGGAGAATCAGCCCCAGCATTTT. Translated: CAWSVRENQPQHF.

V and J are TRBV25-1 and TRBJ1-1; D is undetermined. This CDR3 has 11 residues. With 2 bases removed from V and 8 bases from J, the gap between germline ends came to 6 bases. The germline V gene has CDR1 MGHDK and CDR2 SYGVNS. The CDR3 nucleotides are TGTGCCAGCAGTGAACTAGGAGAAGCTTTCTTT. This translates into CASSELGEAFF.

This chain links TRBV6-6 with TRBJ1-2, with D maybe TRBD1 (6 bases). The CDR3 sequence is 12 residues long. The germline V and J ends were trimmed by 6 bases and 4 bases, with 9 bases remaining between them. Looked up from germline, CDR1 is MNHNY and CDR2 is SVGAGI (reference sequence). CDR3 residues: CASSDRSYGYTF. CDR3 DNA: TGTGCCAGCAGCGACAGGAGCTATGGCTACACCTTC.

The chain combines TRBV18 with TRBJ1-2; D is perhaps TRBD1 (5 bases). CDR1 is KGHSH and CDR2 is LQKENI in the germline V gene. CDR3 length: 14 residues. Trimming cost V 6 bases and J 4 bases, with 15 bases left between them. The CDR3 DNA is TGTGCCAGCTCCCTCGAAGACAGTCTCTATGGCTACACCTTC. It translates to CASSLEDSLYGYTF.

The rearrangement joins TRBV29-1 to TRBJ2-7; 7 bases are a match to TRBD1. CDR1 SQVTM and CDR2 ANQGSEA come from the germline V gene. The J segment lost 6 bases and the V segment lost 3 bases, leaving 11 bases of the junction unmatched. This CDR3 has 14 amino acids. DNA of the CDR3: TGCAGCGTTGAGGACGACAGGGAATCGTCCGAGCAGTACTTC. Translating it yields CSVEDDRESSEQYF.

The gene calls are TRBV28 and TRBJ2-5, with a tentative D call TRBD2 (5 bases). The germline CDR1 and CDR2 sequences are MDHEN and SYDVKM. Trimming took 3 bases from V and 5 from J, leaving 13 bases between them. The CDR3 sequence is 14 residues long. The CDR3 nucleotides are TGTGCCAGCAGTTTGAGCGGTGCGATCGAGACCCAGTACTTC. Translation gives CASSLSGAIETQYF.

The gene calls are TRBV19 and TRBJ2-1, with 7 nucleotides matching TRBD2. V gave up 10 bases and J gave up 7 bases; unmatched junction bases: 7. CDR1 is LNHDA and CDR2 is SQIVND in the germline V gene (reference sequence). The CDR3 runs to 12 residues. The CDR3 nucleotides read TGTGCCACATATAACGGGGGGAATGAGCAGTTCTTC. As protein: CATYNGGNEQFF.

V and J are TRBV4-1 and TRBJ2-2; the D gene is possibly TRBD2 (6 bases). V gave up 1 base and J gave up 5 bases, with 14 bases separating them. CDR3 length: 16 residues. CDR1 and CDR2 from the germline V gene are MGHRA and YSYEKL. The CDR3, as DNA: TGCGCCAGCAGCCAAGTAGAGGGGCGGGAAACCGGGGAGCTGTTTTTT. It encodes CASSQVEGRETGELFF.

In regard to this clone: The same CDR3 is also encoded by other DNA sequences in this sample. This sequence joins TRBV5-1 and TRBJ2-7; D possibly corresponds to TRBD2 (5 bases). In germline, CDR1 is SGHRS, CDR2 YFSETQ. The CDR3 totals 12 residues. V gave up 4 bases and J gave up 6 bases, with 11 bases separating them. The CDR3 DNA reads TGCGCCAGCAGCCTAGGACGGGGCGAGCAGTACTTC. This encodes CASSLGRGEQYF.

This chain links TRBV7-2 with TRBJ2-7; 9 bases map to TRBD1. Germline V lookup: CDR1 SGHTA, CDR2 FQGNSA. Trimming took 1 base from V and 5 from J; bases not matched to a gene: 6. The CDR3 consists of 15 residues. CDR3 residues: CASSLDRGRLNEQYF. The CDR3, as DNA: TGTGCCAGCAGCTTAGACAGGGGGCGCCTGAACGAGCAGTACTTC.

V usage is TRBV6-1 and J usage is TRBJ1-4; D remains ambiguous. The ends were cut back, 2 bases at V and 10 bases at J, with 11 bases in the middle. The CDR3 consists of 13 residues. CDR1 and CDR2 (germline): MNHNS, SASEGT. Here the CDR3 DNA reads TGTGCCAGCAGTGAACGCCCAGAGGGAAAACTGTTTTTT. Amino acids: CASSERPEGKLFF.

CDR3 DNA sequence: TGTGCCAGCAGCTTAGCGGTTATAGCGGGAGACGAGCAGTTCTTC. This translates into CASSLAVIAGDEQFF. The rearrangement uses TRBV7-9 and TRBJ2-1; 9 bases match TRBD2. In germline, CDR1 is SEHNR, CDR2 FQNEAQ (reference sequence). With V trimmed by 0 bases and J by 10 bases, 7 bases remained unmatched. CDR3 length: 15 residues.

This chain connects TRBV28 to TRBJ1-5; 10 nucleotides match TRBD1. With V trimmed by 3 bases and J by 11 bases, 7 bases remained unmatched. Germline V gene sequence: CDR1 MDHEN, CDR2 SYDVKM. The CDR3 is made up of 14 amino acids. As DNA, the CDR3 is TGTGCCAGCAGTTTCGAGACAGGGGGCGAAGCCCAGCATTTT. Its protein product is CASSFETGGEAQHF. Full variable domain (missing parts from reference TRBV28 and TRBJ1-5): DVKVTQSSRYLVKRTGEKVFLECVQDMDHENMFWYRQDPGLGLRLIYFSYDVKMKEKGDIPEGYSVSREKKERFSLILESASTNQTSMYLCASSFETGGEAQHFGDGTRLSIL.

V usage is TRBV30 and J usage is TRBJ1-2, with TRBD1 matching over 9 bases. The junction had 10 bases not matched to a gene; V was cut back by 4 bases and J by 7 bases. The CDR3 length is 14 residues. Germline CDR1 is GTSNPN and CDR2 is SVGIG (reference sequence). CDR3: CAWTGKQGASGYTF. CDR3 bases: TGTGCCTGGACAGGGAAACAGGGGGCTTCTGGCTACACCTTC.

The chain couples TRBV29-1 to TRBJ2-7; D is possibly TRBD2 (6 bases). V lost 4 bases and J 0 bases, leaving 13 bases between the germline ends. In germline, CDR1 is SQVTM, CDR2 ANQGSEA. The CDR3 totals 14 residues. This CDR3 reads CSVASGTHSYEQYF. CDR3 in DNA: TGCAGCGTTGCTTCCGGGACTCACTCCTACGAGCAGTACTTC.

This chain joins TRBV7-9 and TRBJ2-6; tentative D call: TRBD2 (7 bases). The CDR3 consists of 16 residues. Germline CDR1 and CDR2: SEHNR and FQNEAQ (reference sequence). V was trimmed by 8 bases and J by 2 bases, leaving 16 bases between them. CDR3 in amino acids: CASSGGGGPGANVLTF. In DNA form, the CDR3 reads TGTGCCAGCTCTGGAGGGGGGGGCCCTGGGGCCAACGTCCTGACTTTC.

The chain recombines TRBV6-5 with TRBJ1-4, with TRBD1 matching 7 bases. Germline CDR1 is MNHEY and CDR2 is SVGAGI. The junction had 6 bases not matched to a gene; V was cut back by 0 bases and J by 5 bases. The CDR3 is 16 amino acids. The CDR3: CASSYSTGFGNEKLFF. The DNA of the CDR3 is TGTGCCAGCAGTTACTCGACAGGGTTCGGGAATGAAAAACTGTTTTTT.

This rearrangement joins TRBV5-4 to TRBJ2-7; a possible D gene is TRBD1 (5 bases). The CDR3 has 15 residues. V gave up 2 bases and J gave up 2 bases, with 14 bases separating them. Looked up from germline, CDR1 is SGHNT and CDR2 is YYREEE (reference sequence). The CDR3 DNA follows: TGTGCCAGCAGCTTTAAATACGACAGTCCCTACGAGCAGTACTTC. This encodes CASSFKYDSPYEQYF.

The count of this clone is one. CDR3 loop: CASSLGSGVYEQYF. CDR3 coding DNA: TGTGCCAGCAGCTTAGGGAGCGGGGTCTACGAGCAGTACTTC. J is TRBJ2-7 and V is TRBV5-4; 7 nucleotides match TRBD2. The CDR3 covers 14 residues. V was pared by 2 bases and J by 3 bases, with 5 bases of the junction left unmatched. Per germline, CDR1 SGHNT and CDR2 YYREEE (reference sequence).

With respect to this clone: Other nucleotide sequences in the sample specify the same CDR3. The V and J genes are TRBV28 and TRBJ1-4; possibly TRBD1 for D (6 bases). Germline loops: CDR1 MDHEN, CDR2 SYDVKM. The V end lost 6 bases, the J end lost 4 bases, and 12 bases lay between the germline ends. This CDR3 is 14 amino acids long. The CDR3 DNA follows: TGTGCCAGCAGCCCTGGACAGTTTAATGAAAAACTGTTTTTT. The encoded protein is CASSPGQFNEKLFF.

The gene calls are TRBV5-1 and TRBJ2-5; D uncertain. The ends were cut back, 0 bases at V and 5 bases at J, with 14 bases in the middle. CDR1 is SGHRS, CDR2 YFSETQ, per germline. The CDR3 sequence is 15 residues long. The CDR3 nucleotides are TGCGCCAGCAGCTTGGCCGTGGGCAGTTCGGAGACCCAGTACTTC. Encoded protein: CASSLAVGSSETQYF. The variable domain in full, completed from reference TRBV5-1 and TRBJ2-5, reads KAGVTQTPRYLIKTRGQQVTLSCSPISGHRSVSWYQQTPGQGLQFLFEYFSETQRNKGNFPGRFSGRQFSNSRSEMNVSTLELGDSALYLCASSLAVGSSETQYFGPGTRLLVL.

The chain employs TRBV7-7 and TRBJ2-3, with TRBD2 matching over 11 bases. The CDR3 covers 16 residues. Germline trimming cut 1 base from V and 1 base from J; bases unmatched to any gene: 1. Germline V gives CDR1 SSHAT, CDR2 FNYEAQ (reference sequence). The CDR3 sequence: CASSLELAGGTDTQYF. The CDR3 nucleotides are TGTGCCAGCAGCTTAGAACTAGCGGGAGGCACAGATACGCAGTATTTT.